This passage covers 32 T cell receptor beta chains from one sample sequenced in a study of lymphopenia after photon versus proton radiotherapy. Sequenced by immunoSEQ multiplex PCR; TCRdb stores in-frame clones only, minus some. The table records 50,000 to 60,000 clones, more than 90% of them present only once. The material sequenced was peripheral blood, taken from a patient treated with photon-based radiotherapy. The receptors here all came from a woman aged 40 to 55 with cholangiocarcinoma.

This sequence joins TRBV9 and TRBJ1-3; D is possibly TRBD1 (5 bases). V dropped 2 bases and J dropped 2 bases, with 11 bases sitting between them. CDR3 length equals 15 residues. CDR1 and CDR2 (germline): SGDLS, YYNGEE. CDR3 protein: CASSVGGVPGNTIYF. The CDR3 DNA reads TGTGCCAGCAGCGTTGGAGGGGTTCCTGGAAACACCATATATTTT.

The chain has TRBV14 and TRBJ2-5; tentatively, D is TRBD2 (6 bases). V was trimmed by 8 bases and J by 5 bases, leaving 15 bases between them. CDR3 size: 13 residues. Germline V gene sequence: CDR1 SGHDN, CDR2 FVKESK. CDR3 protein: CASAAGKWETQYF. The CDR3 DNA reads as TGTGCCAGCGCGGCGGGGAAGTGGGAGACCCAGTACTTC.

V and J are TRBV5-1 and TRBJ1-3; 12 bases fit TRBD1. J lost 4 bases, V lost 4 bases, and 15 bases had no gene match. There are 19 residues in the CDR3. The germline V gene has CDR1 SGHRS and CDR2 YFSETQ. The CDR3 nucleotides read TGCGCCAGCAGCATGGGACAGGGGGCTTTATTATCTTCAGGAAACACCATATATTTT. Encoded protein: CASSMGQGALLSSGNTIYF. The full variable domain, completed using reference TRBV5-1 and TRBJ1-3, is KAGVTQTPRYLIKTRGQQVTLSCSPISGHRSVSWYQQTPGQGLQFLFEYFSETQRNKGNFPGRFSGRQFSNSRSEMNVSTLELGDSALYLCASSMGQGALLSSGNTIYFGEGSWLTVV.

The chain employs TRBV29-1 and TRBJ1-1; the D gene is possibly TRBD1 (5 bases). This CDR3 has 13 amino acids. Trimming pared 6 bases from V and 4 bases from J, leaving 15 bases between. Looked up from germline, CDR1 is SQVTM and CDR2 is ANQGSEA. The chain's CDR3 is CSVSQARGTEAFF. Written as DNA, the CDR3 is TGCAGCGTGAGCCAGGCTAGGGGCACTGAAGCTTTCTTT. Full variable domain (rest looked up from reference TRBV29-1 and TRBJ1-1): SAVISQKPSRDICQRGTSLTIQCQVDSQVTMMFWYRQQPGQSLTLIATANQGSEATYESGFVIDKFPISRPNLTFSTLTVSNMSPEDSSIYLCSVSQARGTEAFFGQGTRLTVV.

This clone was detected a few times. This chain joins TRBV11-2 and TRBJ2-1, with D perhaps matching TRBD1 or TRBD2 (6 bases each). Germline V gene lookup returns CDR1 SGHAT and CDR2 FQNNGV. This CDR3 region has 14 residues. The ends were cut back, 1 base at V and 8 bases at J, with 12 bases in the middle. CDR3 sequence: CASSLGGAQDEQFF. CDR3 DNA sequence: TGTGCCAGCAGCTTAGGGGGGGCGCAGGATGAGCAGTTCTTC.

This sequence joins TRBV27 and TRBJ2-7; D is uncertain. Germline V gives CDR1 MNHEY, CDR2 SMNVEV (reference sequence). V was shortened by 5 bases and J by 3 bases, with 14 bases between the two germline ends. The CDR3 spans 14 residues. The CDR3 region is CASSKKVEIYEQYF. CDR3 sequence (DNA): TGTGCCAGCAGTAAGAAGGTGGAAATCTACGAGCAGTACTTC.

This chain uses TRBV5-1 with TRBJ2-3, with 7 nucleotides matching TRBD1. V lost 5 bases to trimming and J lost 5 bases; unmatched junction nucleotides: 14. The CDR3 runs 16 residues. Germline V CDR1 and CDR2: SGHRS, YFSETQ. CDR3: CASRQRTGFIQDTQYF. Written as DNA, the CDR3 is TGCGCCAGCAGACAGCGGACAGGTTTTATTCAAGATACGCAGTATTTT.

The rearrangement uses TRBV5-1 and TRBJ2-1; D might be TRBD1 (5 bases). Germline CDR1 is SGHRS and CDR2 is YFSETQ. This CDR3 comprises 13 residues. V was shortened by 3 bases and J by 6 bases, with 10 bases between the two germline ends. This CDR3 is CASSWQGANEQFF. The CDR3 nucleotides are TGCGCCAGCAGCTGGCAAGGGGCCAATGAGCAGTTCTTC.

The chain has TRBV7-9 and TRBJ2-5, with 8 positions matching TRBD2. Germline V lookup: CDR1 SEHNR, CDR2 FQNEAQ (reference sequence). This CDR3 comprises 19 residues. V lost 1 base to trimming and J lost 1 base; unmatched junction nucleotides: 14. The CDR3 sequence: CASSLGHGGGNFRQETQYF. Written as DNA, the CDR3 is TGTGCCAGCAGCTTAGGTCACGGCGGGGGGAATTTCCGCCAAGAGACCCAGTACTTC.

The CDR3 protein is CASSRRTEAFF. CDR3 coding DNA: TGTGCCAGCAGTCGAAGGACTGAAGCTTTCTTT. The J gene is TRBJ1-1, the V gene TRBV6-1; no clear D. The germline V and J ends were trimmed by 5 bases and 5 bases, with 6 bases remaining between them. CDR3 length: 11 residues. CDR1 MNHNS and CDR2 SASEGT come from the germline V gene.

CDR3 amino acids: CASRTGSYEQYF. CDR3 nucleotide sequence: TGTGCCAGCAGAACAGGGTCCTACGAGCAGTACTTC. The chain links TRBV28 to TRBJ2-7, with D tentatively TRBD1 (6 bases). Trimming shortened V by 6 bases and J by 1 base, and 7 bases separated the two germline ends. CDR1 MDHEN and CDR2 SYDVKM come from the germline V gene. The CDR3 is 12 amino acids. The full variable domain, rest sourced from reference TRBV28 and TRBJ2-7, is DVKVTQSSRYLVKRTGEKVFLECVQDMDHENMFWYRQDPGLGLRLIYFSYDVKMKEKGDIPEGYSVSREKKERFSLILESASTNQTSMYLCASRTGSYEQYFGPGTRLTVT.

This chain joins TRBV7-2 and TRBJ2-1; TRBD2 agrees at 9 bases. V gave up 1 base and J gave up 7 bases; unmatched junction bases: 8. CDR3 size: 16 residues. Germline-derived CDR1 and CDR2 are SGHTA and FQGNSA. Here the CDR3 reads CASSLGAGGGRNEQFF. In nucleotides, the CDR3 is TGTGCCAGCAGCTTAGGGGCGGGAGGGGGACGGAATGAGCAGTTCTTC.

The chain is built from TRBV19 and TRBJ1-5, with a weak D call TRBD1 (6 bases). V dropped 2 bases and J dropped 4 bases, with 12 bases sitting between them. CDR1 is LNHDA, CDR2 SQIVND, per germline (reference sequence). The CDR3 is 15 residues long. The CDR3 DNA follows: TGTGCCAGTAGTATATGGGGGGCAGGGAATCAGCCCCAGCATTTT. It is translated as CASSIWGAGNQPQHF.

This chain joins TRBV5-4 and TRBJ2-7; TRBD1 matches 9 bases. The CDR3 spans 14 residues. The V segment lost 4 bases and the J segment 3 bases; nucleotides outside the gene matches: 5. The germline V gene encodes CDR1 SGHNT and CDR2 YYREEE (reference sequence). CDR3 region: CASSAPGQGYEQYF. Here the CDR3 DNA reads TGTGCCAGCAGCGCACCGGGACAGGGCTACGAGCAGTACTTC.

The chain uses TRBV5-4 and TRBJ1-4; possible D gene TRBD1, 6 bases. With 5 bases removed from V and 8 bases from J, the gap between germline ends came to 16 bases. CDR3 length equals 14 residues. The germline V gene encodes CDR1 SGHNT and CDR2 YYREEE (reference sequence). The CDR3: CASSPAGVQEKLFF. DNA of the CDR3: TGTGCCAGCAGTCCGGCAGGGGTGCAAGAAAAACTGTTTTTT.

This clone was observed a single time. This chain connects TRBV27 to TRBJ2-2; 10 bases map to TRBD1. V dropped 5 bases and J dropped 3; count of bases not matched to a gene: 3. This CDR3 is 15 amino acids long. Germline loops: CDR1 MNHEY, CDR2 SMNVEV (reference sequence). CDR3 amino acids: CASSGGTGDTGELFF. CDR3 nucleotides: TGTGCCAGCAGTGGAGGGACAGGGGACACCGGGGAGCTGTTTTTT.

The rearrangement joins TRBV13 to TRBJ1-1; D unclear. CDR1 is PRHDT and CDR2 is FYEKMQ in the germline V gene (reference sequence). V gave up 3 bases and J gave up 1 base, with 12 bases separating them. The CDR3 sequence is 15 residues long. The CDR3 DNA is TGTGCCAGCAGCTTTACCCTCCTATCGAACACTGAAGCTTTCTTT. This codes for CASSFTLLSNTEAFF. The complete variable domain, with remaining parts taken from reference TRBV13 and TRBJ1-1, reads AAGVIQSPRHLIKEKRETATLKCYPIPRHDTVYWYQQGPGQDPQFLISFYEKMQSDKGSIPDRFSAQQFSDYHSELNMSSLELGDSALYFCASSFTLLSNTEAFFGQGTRLTVV.

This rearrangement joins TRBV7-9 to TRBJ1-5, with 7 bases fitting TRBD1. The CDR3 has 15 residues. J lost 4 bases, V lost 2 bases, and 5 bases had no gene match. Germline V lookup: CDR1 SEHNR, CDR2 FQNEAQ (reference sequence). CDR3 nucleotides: TGTGCCAGCAGCTTACAAGGGGGCCCTAATCAGCCCCAGCATTTT. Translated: CASSLQGGPNQPQHF. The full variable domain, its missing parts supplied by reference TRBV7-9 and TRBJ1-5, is DTGVSQNPRHKITKRGQNVTFRCDPISEHNRLYWYRQTLGQGPEFLTYFQNEAQLEKSRLLSDRFSAERPKGSFSTLEIQRTEQGDSAMYLCASSLQGGPNQPQHFGDGTRLSIL.

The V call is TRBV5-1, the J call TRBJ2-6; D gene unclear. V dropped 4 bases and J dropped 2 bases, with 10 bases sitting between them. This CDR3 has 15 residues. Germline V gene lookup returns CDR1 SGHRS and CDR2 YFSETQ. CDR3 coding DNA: TGCGCCAGCAGCCTGGCCATGACTGGGGCCAACGTCCTGACTTTC. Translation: CASSLAMTGANVLTF.

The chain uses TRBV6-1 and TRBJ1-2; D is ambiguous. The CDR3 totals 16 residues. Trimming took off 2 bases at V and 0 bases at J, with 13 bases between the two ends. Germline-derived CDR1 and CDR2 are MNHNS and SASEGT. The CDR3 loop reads CASSEMGTPTNYGYTF. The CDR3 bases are TGTGCCAGCAGTGAAATGGGTACTCCTACTAACTATGGCTACACCTTC.

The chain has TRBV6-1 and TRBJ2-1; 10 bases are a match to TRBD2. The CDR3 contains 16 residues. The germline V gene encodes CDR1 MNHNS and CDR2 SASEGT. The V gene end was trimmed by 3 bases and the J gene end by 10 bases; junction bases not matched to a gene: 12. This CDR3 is CASSEIALAGVREQFF. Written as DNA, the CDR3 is TGTGCCAGCAGTGAGATTGCCCTAGCGGGAGTAAGGGAGCAGTTCTTC.

CDR3 in DNA: TGTGCCAGCAGCCCTCCTAGGGCAGGGGCTGAAGCTTTCTTT. Its protein product is CASSPPRAGAEAFF. The V and J genes are TRBV7-6 and TRBJ1-1, with a tentative D call TRBD1 (6 bases). V was pared by 5 bases and J by 6 bases, with 16 bases between. The CDR3 is 14 residues long. The V gene's germline CDR1 is SGHVS and CDR2 FNYEAQ.

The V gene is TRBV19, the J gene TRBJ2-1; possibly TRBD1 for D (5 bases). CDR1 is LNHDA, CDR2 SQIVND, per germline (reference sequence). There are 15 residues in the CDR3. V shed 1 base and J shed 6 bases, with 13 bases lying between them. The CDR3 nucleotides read TGTGCCAGTAGTATAGGGCAGGGCCAGGTCAATGAGCAGTTCTTC. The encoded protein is CASSIGQGQVNEQFF.

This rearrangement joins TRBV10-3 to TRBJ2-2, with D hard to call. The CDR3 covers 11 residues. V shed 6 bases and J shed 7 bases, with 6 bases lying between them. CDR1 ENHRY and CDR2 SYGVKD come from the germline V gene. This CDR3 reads CAISLNGELFF. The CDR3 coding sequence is TGTGCCATCAGCCTTAACGGGGAGCTGTTTTTT.

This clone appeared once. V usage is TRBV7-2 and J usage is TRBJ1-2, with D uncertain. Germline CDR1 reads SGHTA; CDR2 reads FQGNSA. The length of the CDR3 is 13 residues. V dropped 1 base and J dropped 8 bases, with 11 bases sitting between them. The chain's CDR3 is CASSLEYSGGYTF. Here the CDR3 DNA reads TGTGCCAGCAGCTTAGAATATTCGGGGGGCTACACCTTC.

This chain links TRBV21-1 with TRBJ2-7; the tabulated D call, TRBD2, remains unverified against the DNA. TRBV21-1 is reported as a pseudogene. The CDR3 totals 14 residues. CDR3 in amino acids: CASSDRRGVYEQYF. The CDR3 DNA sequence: TGTGCCAGCAGCGACAGGCGGGGGGTCTACGAGCAGTACTTC.

CDR3 residues: CASSVGVAGEVDTQYF. The CDR3 coding sequence is TGTGCCAGCAGTGTAGGGGTAGCGGGGGAGGTAGATACGCAGTATTTT. The chain uses TRBV2 and TRBJ2-3; the match to TRBD2 covers 9 bases. CDR1 is SNHLY, CDR2 FYNNEI, per germline. Trimming removed 4 bases from V and 5 bases from J; junction bases left unmatched: 10. The CDR3 sequence is 16 residues long.

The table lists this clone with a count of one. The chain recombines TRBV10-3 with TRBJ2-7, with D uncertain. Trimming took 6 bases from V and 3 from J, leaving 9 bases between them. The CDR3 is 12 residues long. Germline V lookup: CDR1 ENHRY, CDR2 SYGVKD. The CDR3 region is CAISSLSYEQYF. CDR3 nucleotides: TGTGCCATCAGCTCCCTTAGCTACGAGCAGTACTTC.

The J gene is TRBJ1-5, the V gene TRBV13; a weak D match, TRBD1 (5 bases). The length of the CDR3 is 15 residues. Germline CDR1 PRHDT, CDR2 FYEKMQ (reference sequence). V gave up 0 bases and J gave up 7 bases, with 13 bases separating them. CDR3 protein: CASSLGGRAGQPQHF. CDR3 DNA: TGTGCCAGCAGCTTAGGAGGCAGGGCAGGCCAGCCCCAGCATTTT.

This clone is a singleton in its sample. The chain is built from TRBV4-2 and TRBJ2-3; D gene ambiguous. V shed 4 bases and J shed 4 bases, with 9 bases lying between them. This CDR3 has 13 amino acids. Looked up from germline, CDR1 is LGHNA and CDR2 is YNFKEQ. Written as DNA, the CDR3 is TGTGCCAGCAGCCTGACTCTTGCAGATACGCAGTATTTT. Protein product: CASSLTLADTQYF.

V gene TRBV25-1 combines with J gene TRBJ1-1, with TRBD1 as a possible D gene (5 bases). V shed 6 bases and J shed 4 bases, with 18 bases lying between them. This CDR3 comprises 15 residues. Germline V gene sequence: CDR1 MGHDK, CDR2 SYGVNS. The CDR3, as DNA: TGTGCCAGCAGGAAGGTGGTGGGGCAAGGCACTGAAGCTTTCTTT. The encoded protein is CASRKVVGQGTEAFF.

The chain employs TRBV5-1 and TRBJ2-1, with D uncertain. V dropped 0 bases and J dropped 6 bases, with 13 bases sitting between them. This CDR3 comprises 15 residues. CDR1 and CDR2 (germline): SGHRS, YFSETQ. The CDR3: CASSLGLEKSNEQFF. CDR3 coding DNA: TGCGCCAGCAGCTTGGGTCTAGAGAAAAGCAATGAGCAGTTCTTC.